This T cell receptor beta chain was captured by sequencing in a study of shared clonotypes between healthy human individuals. Cells designated naive CD8 were CD45RO-negative and were positively selected for CCR7, with terminally differentiated effector memory CD45RA+ cells excluded. Sequencing was performed with immunoSEQ multiplex PCR; in TCRdb, only in-frame clones are kept and a portion is missing. The top ten hold around 1.7% of the sample, which has about 2,100,000 clones, 93% seen once. The CDR3 totals 16 residues. Germline V gives CDR1 SGHTA, CDR2 FQGTGA. The germline V and J ends were trimmed by 5 bases and 2 bases, with 16 bases remaining between them.

The origin of this receptor is a man aged 18 to 30 in good health. Some clones in this sample may be carry-over from other donors' samples. Sequenced input: naive CD8+ T cells from PBMCs. The chain couples TRBV7-3 to TRBJ2-1; D is uncertain. CDR3 DNA: TGTGCCAGCAGCCCGACTGCCGGGTTTGCCTACAATGAGCAGTTCTTC. It yields the protein CASSPTAGFAYNEQFF. The variable domain in full, with the rest retrieved from reference TRBV7-3 and TRBJ2-1, is GAGVSQTPSNKVTEKGKYVELRCDPISGHTALYWYRQSLGQGPEFLIYFQGTGAADDSGLPNDRFFAVRPEGSVSTLKIQRTERGDSAVYLCASSPTAGFAYNEQFFGPGTRLTVL.